These 14 T cell receptor beta chains came from one sample sequenced in a study of T cell changes during pregnancy in multiple sclerosis. Generated by immunoSEQ multiplex PCR, the TCRdb table keeps only in-frame clones and is missing some. The table shows more than 55,000 clones, with just over 90% occurring only once. Material: peripheral blood, obtained in the first trimester of pregnancy. These receptors were taken from a female donor in good health, enrolled as a control in a pregnancy study.

V is TRBV21-1 and J is TRBJ2-4; the D call in the table, TRBD2, was not verified against the DNA. TRBV21-1 is annotated as a pseudogene. This CDR3 contains 17 residues. The CDR3 reads CASSGPRGSGRFAIQYF. Here the CDR3 DNA reads TGTGCCAGCAGCGGACCCCGGGGTAGCGGGAGATTTGCCATTCAGTACTTC.

J is TRBJ2-1 and V is TRBV9, with 9 bases lining up with TRBD2. V gave up 0 bases and J gave up 7 bases; unmatched junction bases: 2. CDR3 length: 14 residues. Per germline, CDR1 SGDLS and CDR2 YYNGEE. DNA for the CDR3: TGTGCCAGCAGCGTAGGGCGGGAGGGGAATGAGCAGTTCTTC. It codes for CASSVGREGNEQFF.

The V gene is TRBV5-4, the J gene TRBJ2-5; 7 bases match TRBD2. From germline, CDR1 is SGHNT and CDR2 YYREEE (reference sequence). The CDR3 has 14 residues. The V and J ends lost 0 bases and 5 bases, in that order; junction bases with no gene match: 4. The DNA of the CDR3 is TGTGCCAGCAGCTTGGTCGGGGGGACCGAGACCCAGTACTTC. This gives the protein CASSLVGGTETQYF.

The rearrangement links TRBV5-1 to TRBJ1-4; unclear D gene. The ends were cut back, 2 bases at V and 7 bases at J, with 15 bases in the middle. Germline lookup yields CDR1 SGHRS and CDR2 YFSETQ. CDR3 length: 15 amino acids. The CDR3 DNA is TGCGCCAGCAGCTTTGCGGGCGTCCACGGTGAAAAACTGTTTTTT. Residues: CASSFAGVHGEKLFF.

J is TRBJ2-1 and V is TRBV6-6; TRBD1 aligns across 7 bases. After removal of 5 bases from V and 4 bases from J, the junction contained 5 bases not matched to a gene. CDR1 is MNHNY, CDR2 SVGAGI, per germline (reference sequence). This CDR3 region has 14 residues. CDR3 sequence (DNA): TGTGCCAGCAGTCAACAGGGGCCATACAATGAGCAGTTCTTC. Translation: CASSQQGPYNEQFF.

This clone appeared a single time. V is TRBV9 and J is TRBJ2-1; the D gene is possibly TRBD2 (7 bases). This CDR3 is 17 amino acids long. The V end lost 0 bases, the J end lost 3 bases, and 16 bases lay between the germline ends. Germline CDR1 SGDLS, CDR2 YYNGEE. This chain's CDR3 is CASSVALGGGFYNEQFF. CDR3 coding DNA: TGTGCCAGCAGCGTAGCCTTAGGGGGGGGGTTCTACAATGAGCAGTTCTTC. Full variable domain (remainder filled in from reference TRBV9 and TRBJ2-1): DSGVTQTPKHLITATGQRVTLRCSPRSGDLSVYWYQQSLDQGLQFLIQYYNGEERAKGNILERFSAQQFPDLHSELNLSSLELGDSALYFCASSVALGGGFYNEQFFGPGTRLTVL.

This clone was seen a single time. V is TRBV4-1 and J is TRBJ2-5; the D gene is possibly TRBD2 (6 bases). The V end lost 0 bases, the J end lost 2 bases, and 16 bases lay between the germline ends. This CDR3 contains 17 residues. Germline-derived CDR1 and CDR2 are MGHRA and YSYEKL. The CDR3 is CASSQEGGGAAQETQYF. In nucleotides, the CDR3 is TGCGCCAGCAGCCAAGAGGGGGGTGGAGCGGCTCAAGAGACCCAGTACTTC.

V and J are TRBV10-3 and TRBJ2-7, with 11 bases that match TRBD2. The V gene's germline CDR1 is ENHRY and CDR2 SYGVKD. The CDR3 extends over 15 amino acids. The J segment lost 7 bases and the V segment lost 5 bases, leaving 10 bases of the junction unmatched. The DNA of the CDR3 is TGTGCCATCAGTCTACTAGCGGGAGTTCCGGGAGAGCAGTACTTC. The encoded protein is CAISLLAGVPGEQYF.

With respect to this clone: Within the sample, other DNA sequences also encode this same CDR3. The rearrangement uses TRBV27 and TRBJ1-1; unclear D gene. The germline V and J ends were trimmed by 1 base and 3 bases, with 6 bases remaining between them. The CDR3 loop spans 13 amino acids. Germline CDR1 reads MNHEY; CDR2 reads SMNVEV (reference sequence). The CDR3 here is CASSLLGDTEAFF. CDR3 coding DNA: TGTGCCAGCAGTTTATTGGGAGACACTGAAGCTTTCTTT.

The chain joins TRBV18 to TRBJ2-1, with 7 bases that match TRBD2. This CDR3 contains 15 residues. The ends lost 1 base at V and 9 bases at J; junction bases unmatched: 9. CDR1 KGHSH and CDR2 LQKENI come from the germline V gene. In DNA, the CDR3 is TGTGCCAGCTCACCACGGCTAGCGGTCAGTGGTGAGCAGTTCTTC. Amino acids: CASSPRLAVSGEQFF. The full variable domain, rest sourced from reference TRBV18 and TRBJ2-1, is NAGVMQNPRHLVRRRGQEARLRCSPMKGHSHVYWYRQLPEEGLKFMVYLQKENIIDESGMPKERFSAEFPKEGPSILRIQQVVRGDSAAYFCASSPRLAVSGEQFFGPGTRLTVL.

The chain uses TRBV18 and TRBJ2-1, with 10 bases lining up with TRBD1. CDR1 and CDR2 (germline): KGHSH, LQKENI. CDR3 length: 15 residues. The J segment lost 9 bases and the V segment lost 6 bases, leaving 11 bases of the junction unmatched. The CDR3 bases are TGTGCCAGCTCCCCCGGGACAGGGGTTTCGGGTGAGCAGTTCTTC. Residues: CASSPGTGVSGEQFF.

V gene TRBV28 combines with J gene TRBJ2-3; 7 nucleotides agree with TRBD2. CDR1 and CDR2 from the germline V gene are MDHEN and SYDVKM. The CDR3 is 15 amino acids. The V gene end was trimmed by 3 bases and the J gene end by 1 base; junction bases not matched to a gene: 4. CDR3 coding DNA: TGTGCCAGCAGTTTGAGGGGAGGGGGCACAGATACGCAGTATTTT. This translates into CASSLRGGGTDTQYF.

The chain uses TRBV6-1 and TRBJ2-6; D may be TRBD1 (5 bases). CDR1 and CDR2 (germline): MNHNS, SASEGT. The CDR3 spans 17 residues. V lost 3 bases and J lost 11, with 23 bases in between. Here the CDR3 DNA reads TGTGCCAGCAGTGACCTGACAGCGTTAAGTCTTCCCGACGTCCTGACTTTC. The encoded protein is CASSDLTALSLPDVLTF.

This clone came up once. This CDR3 is CASSFVVQGPGELFF. The CDR3, as DNA: TGTGCCAGCAGTTTCGTGGTCCAGGGTCCCGGGGAGCTGTTTTTT. V usage is TRBV6-1 and J usage is TRBJ2-2; a possible D gene is TRBD1 (5 bases). Germline lookup yields CDR1 MNHNS and CDR2 SASEGT. The V and J ends lost 5 bases and 6 bases respectively, with 16 bases between them. The length of the CDR3 is 15 residues.